This is a list of T cell receptor beta chains from one sample in a study of T cell responses to AZD1222 COVID-19 vaccine. Here immunoSEQ multiplex PCR was the method, and the copy in TCRdb shows in-frame clones only, minus some. The sample lists 100,000 or so clones; around nine tenths were seen once. The sample was peripheral blood, taken on day 0 of AZD1222 vaccination. Receptors originate from an adult in good health. The CDR3 runs from the conserved cysteine through the conserved F or W. Size tells how often a clone was seen (once, few, many) or the class of an expanded clone, and some rows leave it out.

clone_size,j_call,v_call,cdr3_aa
-,TRBJ1-6,TRBV7-9,CASSIGGRYNSPLHF
few,TRBJ1-1,TRBV10-3,CAISEARAAEAFF
-,TRBJ2-1,TRBV3-1/TRBV3-2,CASSRRGGGSYNEQFF
-,TRBJ2-1,TRBV19,CASSASKENEQFF
-,TRBJ2-1,TRBV15,CATSRANSNEQFF
-,TRBJ2-2,TRBV3-1/TRBV3-2,CASSLWGRNTGELFF
-,TRBJ2-5,TRBV5-1,CASSLGGQAGETQYF
-,TRBJ1-1,TRBV6-5,CASSYSGGWGTEAFF
-,TRBJ2-7,TRBV19,CATGTFLGGEQYF
once,TRBJ2-7,TRBV6-5,CASSYALETYEQYF
-,TRBJ2-3,TRBV27,CASSLGSAGADTQYF
-,TRBJ1-2,TRBV24-1,CATKGQTPGTGYTF
-,TRBJ2-1,TRBV30,CAWTTGSTGGNEQFF
-,TRBJ2-7,TRBV5-4,CASSHPGGQGAGEQYF
-,TRBJ1-1,TRBV3-1/TRBV3-2,CASSLWGNTEAFF
-,TRBJ1-6,TRBV5-1,CASSLSAGDNSPLHF